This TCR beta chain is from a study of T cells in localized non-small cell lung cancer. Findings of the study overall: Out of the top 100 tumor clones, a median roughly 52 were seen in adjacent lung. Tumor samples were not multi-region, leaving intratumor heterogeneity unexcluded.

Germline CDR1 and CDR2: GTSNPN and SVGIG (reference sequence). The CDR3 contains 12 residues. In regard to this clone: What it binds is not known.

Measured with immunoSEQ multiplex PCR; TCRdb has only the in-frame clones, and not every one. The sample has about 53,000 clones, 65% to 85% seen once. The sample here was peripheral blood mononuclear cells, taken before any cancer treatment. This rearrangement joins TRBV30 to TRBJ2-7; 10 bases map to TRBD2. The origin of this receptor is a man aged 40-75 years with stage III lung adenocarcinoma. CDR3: CAAGTSAYEQYF. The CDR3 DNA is TGTGCTGCCGGGACTAGCGCTTACGAGCAGTACTTC.